The clone carrying this T cell receptor beta chain occurred many times. The antigen remains undetermined. This sample is drawn from a study of T cells in Graves' hyperthyroidism and ophthalmopathy. Study background: Specimen type is peripheral blood, collected at initial diagnosis prior to any treatment. Study observations and caveats: Blood also showed most of the thyroid clonotypes that were expanded above 0.001.

From RNA transcripts, TCR beta CDR3 regions were amplified. The TCR CDR3 first-round RT-PCR relied on the HTBI primer set. TCRdb reprocessed the multiplex PCR reads with MiXCR, giving one entry per CDR3 protein. The table includes fewer than 400,000 distinct CDR3 sequences, around 25% detected once. Patients showing uncontrolled infection, other autoimmune disease, pregnancy or lactation were ineligible. For the diagnoses, clinical symptoms, serum thyroxine and TRAb, thyroid ultrasound and orbital computed tomography were used. The germline V gene encodes CDR1 MDHEN and CDR2 SYDVKM. The CDR3 covers 14 residues. The germline V and J ends were trimmed by 6 bases and 4 bases, with 16 bases remaining between them.

This clonotype was sampled from a man in his fifties with Graves' hyperthyroidism. The sequencing sample was made of blood. The chain is built from TRBV28 and TRBJ2-7; D possibly matches TRBD1 or TRBD2 (5 bases each). CDR3 loop: CASSSPGPKYEQYF. As DNA, the CDR3 is TGTGCCAGCAGCTCTCCGGGACCCAAATACGAGCAGTACTTC.